This T cell receptor beta chain emerged from a study of sequential checkpoint blockade in melanoma. Study background: Both treatment sequences were followed by maintenance nivolumab. TCRbeta immunosequencing was performed on DNA from 75 to 95 pretreatment melanoma tumor samples.

Some clones are missing from TCRdb's copy, which holds only in-frame ones; the method was immunoSEQ multiplex PCR. The sample contains about 7,100 clones, under 30% of which appear only once. Overall study results and limits: Rising tumor T-cell fraction and clonality meant about 30 times likelier benefit.

The sample's treatment: randomized to nivolumab then ipilimumab (arm A) or the reverse (arm B). None of the patients previously received DNA-damaging chemotherapy. The germline V gene has CDR1 SGHNT and CDR2 YENEEA. J was trimmed by 7 bases and V by 5 bases; bases with no gene match: 5. The CDR3 runs 14 residues. This clone is categorized as medium-sized (0.01 to 0.1%). Antigen: not known. The sequence was obtained from a human donor with melanoma. Sequenced here: tumor tissue (inferred from file names), sampled from a patient given nivolumab and ipilimumab in sequence. This chain joins TRBV11-3 and TRBJ1-4; 9 nucleotides align to TRBD1. DNA for the CDR3: TGTGCCAGCAGCCCACAGGGGGCCGGTGAAAAACTGTTTTTT. This encodes CASSPQGAGEKLFF.